This T cell receptor (beta chain) was recorded in a study of PD-L1 blockade in urothelial cancer. Time point noted: peripheral blood 6 weeks after treatment start. The protocol was immunoSEQ multiplex PCR, while the TCRdb copy is restricted to in-frame clones and leaves out a portion. The table lists around 110,000 clones, 80% to 95% of them singletons. Trimming removed 3 bases at V and 0 bases at J, with 8 bases between. Per the germline V gene, CDR1 is SGHTA and CDR2 is FQGNSA. The CDR3 is 14 amino acids. This chain uses TRBV7-2 with TRBJ1-2; D is uncertain. The TCR sequence derives from a man aged 55-75 years with urothelial cancer. This sample comprised PBMCs, obtained around atezolizumab (anti-PD-L1) treatment. This CDR3 is CASSFQSANYGYTF. CDR3 nucleotides: TGTGCCAGCAGCTTCCAGTCAGCTAACTATGGCTACACCTTC.